This TCR beta chain was obtained from a study of regulatory T cells in long-lasting Graves disease. Study conclusions and caveats: Persistent disease showed a preference for TRBV28, TRBJ1-2 and TRBJ2-5.

Details on this clonotype: Its target is not known.

This sample's time point: newly diagnosed GD, antithyroid drugs for less than 3 months. RNA from PBMCs was the source of the TCR library. CDR3 regions were amplified by Arm-PCR using iRepertoire HTBI primers to build TCR beta libraries. TCRdb reprocessed the multiplex PCR reads with MiXCR, giving one entry per CDR3 protein. The table lists hundreds of thousands of distinct CDR3 sequences, roughly 15% of them singletons, with about 20% in the top ten. Between the trimmed V and J ends, which lost 8 bases and 3 bases, there was a span of 13 bases. The CDR3 loop spans 13 amino acids. Germline lookup yields CDR1 LNHDA and CDR2 SQIVND (reference sequence). The same data also went into a second study, on T cells in Graves' hyperthyroidism and ophthalmopathy.

Here the sequenced sample was peripheral blood mononuclear cells (PBMCs), taken at new diagnosis, from a patient treated with antithyroid drugs. The chain has TRBV19 and TRBJ1-1, with a tentative D call TRBD1 (6 bases). This TCR was sampled from a woman younger than 45 with Graves disease. The CDR3 protein is CASALQGYTEAFF. CDR3 in DNA: TGTGCCAGTGCTCTCCAGGGGTACACTGAAGCTTTCTTT. Full variable domain (outside the CDR3, taken from reference TRBV19 and TRBJ1-1): DGGITQSPKYLFRKEGQNVTLSCEQNLNHDAMYWYRQDPGQGLRLIYYSQIVNDFQKGDIAEGYSVSREKKESFPLTVTSAQKNPTAFYLCASALQGYTEAFFGQGTRLTVV.